One and the same sample provided the 7 T cell receptor beta chains below, sequenced in a study of shared clonotypes between healthy human individuals. Assay used: immunoSEQ multiplex PCR; TCRdb lists only in-frame clones, some missing. The sample has 500,000 to 700,000 clones; 85% to 95% are singletons. Positively selected for CCR7, the CD45RO-negative cells used as naive CD8 cells excluded terminally differentiated effector memory CD45RA+ cells. Material for sequencing was naive CD8+ T cells sorted from blood. The receptors were sampled from a woman between 25 and 40 years old in good health.

This clone has a handful of counts. This chain joins TRBV5-1 and TRBJ1-3; D may be TRBD1 (5 bases). Trimming took off 4 bases at V and 11 bases at J, with 22 bases between the two ends. CDR1 SGHRS and CDR2 YFSETQ come from the germline V gene. The CDR3 extends over 15 amino acids. This CDR3 is CASSHTDSGATPIYF. The DNA for the CDR3 is TGCGCCAGCAGCCATACCGACAGTGGGGCCACCCCCATATATTTT. Combining the CDR3 with reference TRBV5-1 and TRBJ1-3 gives the whole variable domain KAGVTQTPRYLIKTRGQQVTLSCSPISGHRSVSWYQQTPGQGLQFLFEYFSETQRNKGNFPGRFSGRQFSNSRSEMNVSTLELGDSALYLCASSHTDSGATPIYFGEGSWLTVV.

CDR3 region: CASSDVAGNSNQPQHF. CDR3 nucleotides: TGTGCCAGCAGTGATGTGGCAGGTAATAGCAATCAGCCCCAGCATTTT. The chain links TRBV2 to TRBJ1-5, with D uncertain. With 3 bases removed from V and 0 bases from J, the gap between germline ends came to 12 bases. The CDR3 sequence is 16 residues long. Germline V lookup: CDR1 SNHLY, CDR2 FYNNEI. Full variable domain (outside the CDR3, taken from reference TRBV2 and TRBJ1-5): EPEVTQTPSHQVTQMGQEVILRCVPISNHLYFYWYRQILGQKVEFLVSFYNNEISEKSEIFDDQFSVERPDGSNFTLKIRSTKLEDSAMYFCASSDVAGNSNQPQHFGDGTRLSIL.

In DNA form, the CDR3 reads TGTGCCAGCAGTGGTCTGAACGCCTACGAGCAGTACTTC. As protein: CASSGLNAYEQYF. The chain combines TRBV5-6 with TRBJ2-7; D uncertain. The CDR3 consists of 13 residues. Germline CDR1 and CDR2: SGHDT and YYEEEE. V lost 5 bases and J lost 2, with 11 bases in between.

This rearrangement joins TRBV5-1 to TRBJ2-7; D is perhaps TRBD1 or TRBD2 (5 bases each). The length of the CDR3 is 15 residues. The germline gives CDR1 SGHRS, CDR2 YFSETQ. V was cut by 0 bases and J by 4 bases, with 14 bases left in between. The CDR3 bases are TGCGCCAGCAGCTTGGGGGGGTTTGGCTCTTACGAGCAGTACTTC. As protein: CASSLGGFGSYEQYF.

The count of this clone is one. This chain joins TRBV4-1 and TRBJ2-2; D not resolved. This CDR3 is 16 amino acids long. Trimming pared 0 bases from V and 2 bases from J, leaving 10 bases between. Germline CDR1 reads MGHRA; CDR2 reads YSYEKL. This chain's CDR3 is CASSQDRGGNTGELFF. The CDR3 coding sequence is TGCGCCAGCAGCCAAGATAGAGGCGGCAACACCGGGGAGCTGTTTTTT.

The genes are TRBV2 and TRBJ2-1; no reliable D call. The CDR3 loop spans 12 amino acids. With 6 bases removed from V and 1 base from J, the gap between germline ends came to 4 bases. From germline, CDR1 is SNHLY and CDR2 FYNNEI. CDR3 loop: CASSGSYNEQFF. CDR3 in DNA: TGTGCCAGCAGCGGTTCCTACAATGAGCAGTTCTTC.

CDR3 in amino acids: CASSPGGVYEQYF. CDR3 DNA: TGTGCCAGCAGTCCCGGGGGGGTCTACGAGCAGTACTTC. The chain carries TRBV25-1 and TRBJ2-7, with TRBD2 matching over 8 bases. V lost 5 bases to trimming and J lost 3 bases; unmatched junction nucleotides: 3. This CDR3 is built from 13 residues. CDR1 is MGHDK and CDR2 is SYGVNS in the germline V gene.